Presented here are 30 T cell receptor beta chains from one specimen sequenced in a study of OX40 agonist ivuxolimab in advanced cancers. TCRdb keeps only in-frame clones here, not all; method: immunoSEQ multiplex PCR. The data hold tens of thousands of clones, with about 90% observed a single time. The sample was CD4+ or CD8+ T cells sorted from blood, taken in a trial of the OX40 agonist ivuxolimab. The receptors originated from an adult with an advanced solid tumor such as melanoma, head and neck, liver or kidney cancer.

The chain couples TRBV10-3 to TRBJ2-1; 7 bases align to TRBD1. CDR1 ENHRY and CDR2 SYGVKD come from the germline V gene. This CDR3 contains 14 residues. The trim removed 0 bases at V and 9 bases at J, leaving 5 bases unmatched. CDR3 amino acids: CAISESVGGGEQFF. In DNA, the CDR3 is TGTGCCATCAGTGAGTCGGTAGGGGGCGGTGAGCAGTTCTTC.

The chain carries TRBV19 and TRBJ2-3; 11 nucleotides match TRBD2. CDR1 is LNHDA, CDR2 SQIVND, per germline (reference sequence). The CDR3 loop spans 16 amino acids. V shed 6 bases, J shed 2 bases, and the junction held 7 bases outside the gene matches. The CDR3, as DNA: TGTGCCAGTAGAGTTAGCGGGGGGGCGCCCACAGATACGCAGTATTTT. Protein: CASRVSGGAPTDTQYF.

The V and J genes are TRBV11-1 and TRBJ2-7; the D gene could be TRBD1 or TRBD2 (5 bases each). The CDR3 extends over 14 amino acids. Germline V gives CDR1 SGHAT, CDR2 FQDESV (reference sequence). Trimming removed 5 bases from V and 1 base from J, with 12 bases in between. The CDR3 is CASSRDGGSYEQYF. CDR3 nucleotide sequence: TGTGCCAGCAGCCGGGACGGTGGATCCTACGAGCAGTACTTC.

The chain recombines TRBV5-4 with TRBJ2-1; 11 nucleotides agree with TRBD2. The germline V gene has CDR1 SGHNT and CDR2 YYREEE (reference sequence). Trimming removed 0 bases from V and 7 bases from J; junction bases left unmatched: 9. The length of the CDR3 is 17 residues. CDR3 in DNA: TGTGCCAGCAGCTTGGGATTAGCGGGGGGGCCGCGGAATGAGCAGTTCTTC. This gives the protein CASSLGLAGGPRNEQFF.

This sequence joins TRBV9 and TRBJ1-2; D possibly corresponds to TRBD1 (5 bases). In germline, CDR1 is SGDLS, CDR2 YYNGEE. With 2 bases removed from V and 4 bases from J, the gap between germline ends came to 12 bases. The CDR3 sequence is 14 residues long. The CDR3 reads CASSVDRSSYGYTF. Written as DNA, the CDR3 is TGTGCCAGCAGCGTCGACAGATCTTCCTATGGCTACACCTTC.

The CDR3 DNA reads as TGTGCCAGCAGCGGTTACAGGGGGCTCTACAATGAGCAGTTCTTC. Its translation is CASSGYRGLYNEQFF. V gene TRBV5-6 combines with J gene TRBJ2-1; 9 bases are a match to TRBD1. This CDR3 has 15 amino acids. CDR1 and CDR2 (germline): SGHDT, YYEEEE. V gave up 4 bases and J gave up 3 bases; unmatched junction bases: 5.

The rearrangement joins TRBV28 to TRBJ1-1; 7 bases map to TRBD1. This CDR3 contains 15 residues. Germline values: CDR1 MDHEN, CDR2 SYDVKM. Losses at the gene ends were 5 bases for V and 5 bases for J; bases not matched to a gene: 11. The CDR3 here is CASSADRAFGTEAFF. For the CDR3, the DNA is TGTGCCAGCAGTGCCGACAGGGCCTTTGGGACTGAAGCTTTCTTT.

With respect to this clone: Distinct nucleotide sequences in the sample also encode this CDR3. The rearrangement joins TRBV10-3 to TRBJ2-7; D is ambiguous. Trimming left V 0 bases short and J 1 base short, with 7 bases between. CDR1 is ENHRY and CDR2 is SYGVKD in the germline V gene. The CDR3 length is 14 residues. The CDR3 DNA reads as TGTGCCATCAGTGAGTCGACCGGATCCTACGAGCAGTACTTC. Translating it yields CAISESTGSYEQYF.

The chain has TRBV18 and TRBJ1-1, with D hard to call. CDR1 is KGHSH and CDR2 is LQKENI in the germline V gene. The CDR3 spans 15 residues. V was pared by 2 bases and J by 0 bases, with 10 bases between. This CDR3 reads CASSPLKGLNTEAFF. CDR3 coding DNA: TGTGCCAGCTCACCATTAAAGGGATTGAACACTGAAGCTTTCTTT.

V gene TRBV12-5 combines with J gene TRBJ2-2, with 10 positions matching TRBD1. V dropped 7 bases and J dropped 1; count of bases not matched to a gene: 3. Germline V CDR1 and CDR2: LGHNT, FRNRAP. This CDR3 spans 15 amino acids. CDR3: CASAWDRGNTGELFF. The CDR3 DNA is TGTGCTAGTGCCTGGGACAGGGGGAACACCGGGGAGCTGTTTTTT.

The V call is TRBV27, the J call TRBJ2-7; D unclear. V shed 5 bases and J shed 1 base, with 15 bases lying between them. CDR3 length: 15 residues. Germline assignment: CDR1 MNHEY and CDR2 SMNVEV (reference sequence). CDR3 loop: CASSPYPPRSYEQYF. CDR3 bases: TGTGCCAGCAGTCCATATCCCCCTAGATCCTACGAGCAGTACTTC.

The rearrangement uses TRBV6-5 and TRBJ2-5; TRBD1 matches at 12 bases. V trimming: 6 bases; J trimming: 5 bases; junction bases outside the gene matches: 4. Looked up from germline, CDR1 is MNHEY and CDR2 is SVGAGI. The CDR3 is made up of 14 amino acids. CDR3 sequence reads: CASSRDRGQETQYF. CDR3 nucleotides: TGTGCCAGCAGCCGGGACAGGGGGCAGGAGACCCAGTACTTC.

This rearrangement joins TRBV7-8 to TRBJ1-1; D not certain. Trimming pared 5 bases from V and 0 bases from J, leaving 16 bases between. The CDR3 has 16 residues. Germline CDR1 and CDR2: SGHVS and FQNEAQ. The CDR3 DNA reads TGTGCCAGCAGCCCCGGCCGCACCGTCATGAACACTGAAGCTTTCTTT. It codes for CASSPGRTVMNTEAFF. The full variable domain, completed using reference TRBV7-8 and TRBJ1-1, is GAGVSQSPRYKVAKRGQDVALRCDPISGHVSLFWYQQALGQGPEFLTYFQNEAQLDKSGLPSDRFFAERPEGSVSTLKIQRTQQEDSAVYLCASSPGRTVMNTEAFFGQGTRLTVV.

The V and J genes are TRBV5-8 and TRBJ1-5; D is uncertain. Looked up from germline, CDR1 is SGHTS and CDR2 is YDEGEE. The length of the CDR3 is 15 residues. Trimming shortened V by 4 bases and J by 1 base, and 12 bases separated the two germline ends. The CDR3 DNA reads as TGTGCCAGCAGCCCTCCCCAGAGCAGCAATCAGCCCCAGCATTTT. Translation gives CASSPPQSSNQPQHF.

V usage is TRBV6-5 and J usage is TRBJ2-1; no firm D call. The CDR3 totals 12 residues. Germline loops: CDR1 MNHEY, CDR2 SVGAGI. Trimming pared 4 bases from V and 6 bases from J, leaving 7 bases between. The CDR3 bases are TGTGCCAGCAGTTCAACGAGCAATGAGCAGTTCTTC. This translates into CASSSTSNEQFF.

There are a few counts of this clone. The rearrangement uses TRBV7-2 and TRBJ2-2; TRBD2 agrees at 14 bases. The CDR3 totals 18 residues. J gave up 7 bases and V 1 base, and 8 bases lay outside the gene matches. Germline V gives CDR1 SGHTA, CDR2 FQGNSA. The CDR3 region is CASSLGLAGGLSLGELFF. The CDR3 DNA follows: TGTGCCAGCAGCTTAGGACTAGCGGGGGGGTTGTCCCTCGGGGAGCTGTTTTTT.

The sample holds one count of this clone. The chain uses TRBV7-8 and TRBJ2-7; no firm D call. Per germline, CDR1 SGHVS and CDR2 FQNEAQ. Trimming removed 3 bases from V and 3 bases from J, with 9 bases in between. This CDR3 has 13 residues. CDR3 nucleotide sequence: TGTGCCAGCAGCTTGGGCTTAGGCTACGAGCAGTACTTC. This gives the protein CASSLGLGYEQYF. Based on the CDR3 plus reference TRBV7-8 and TRBJ2-7, the full variable domain is GAGVSQSPRYKVAKRGQDVALRCDPISGHVSLFWYQQALGQGPEFLTYFQNEAQLDKSGLPSDRFFAERPEGSVSTLKIQRTQQEDSAVYLCASSLGLGYEQYFGPGTRLTVT.

The chain employs TRBV27 and TRBJ1-2; 10 bases agree with TRBD1. Germline assignment: CDR1 MNHEY and CDR2 SMNVEV (reference sequence). The V and J ends lost 4 bases and 2 bases, in that order; junction bases with no gene match: 7. CDR3 size: 16 residues. This CDR3 is CASSSFGQGGNYGYTF. CDR3 DNA sequence: TGTGCCAGCAGTTCCTTCGGACAGGGGGGCAACTATGGCTACACCTTC.

The chain has TRBV23-1 and TRBJ2-1, with a possible D match to TRBD1 (6 bases). TRBV23-1 is classed as an ORF, of uncertain function. This CDR3 has 11 residues. Trimming shortened V by 8 bases and J by 12 bases, and 14 bases separated the two germline ends. CDR3 loop: CASGQGFVQFF. The CDR3, as DNA: TGCGCCAGCGGCCAGGGGTTTGTGCAGTTCTTC.

The chain is built from TRBV12-2 and TRBJ2-7. TRBV12-2 is recorded as a pseudogene. CDR3 length: 16 amino acids. The CDR3 DNA follows: TGTGCAAGTCGCGCCGTCCGGGCCGCACGGTGTGATGGGCAGTACTTC. Amino acids: CASRAVRAARCDGQYF.

The chain carries TRBV6-1 and TRBJ1-1; TRBD1 aligns across 7 bases. The ends lost 4 bases at V and 0 bases at J; junction bases unmatched: 5. The germline CDR1 and CDR2 sequences are MNHNS and SASEGT. The CDR3 is 15 residues long. CDR3 sequence reads: CASSGDSAMNTEAFF. CDR3 DNA sequence: TGTGCCAGCAGTGGGGACAGCGCGATGAACACTGAAGCTTTCTTT.

The CDR3 sequence: CASSPRTGVNTEAFF. Here the CDR3 DNA reads TGTGCCAGCAGTCCCCGAACAGGGGTGAACACTGAAGCTTTCTTT. This chain joins TRBV6-6 and TRBJ1-1, with 7 bases that match TRBD1. V gave up 5 bases and J gave up 0 bases; unmatched junction bases: 6. There are 15 residues in the CDR3. The germline gives CDR1 MNHNY, CDR2 SVGAGI (reference sequence).

The chain recombines TRBV19 with TRBJ1-1; D gene uncertain. Looked up from germline, CDR1 is LNHDA and CDR2 is SQIVND (reference sequence). The CDR3 loop spans 14 amino acids. Trimming removed 8 bases at V and 0 bases at J, with 13 bases between. The CDR3 is CASLPTIMNTEAFF. In DNA, the CDR3 is TGTGCCAGTCTGCCAACCATCATGAACACTGAAGCTTTCTTT.

The chain has TRBV6-5 and TRBJ1-2, with D unclear. CDR1 MNHEY and CDR2 SVGAGI come from the germline V gene. The CDR3 loop spans 15 amino acids. V was shortened by 6 bases and J by 4 bases, with 18 bases between the two germline ends. The CDR3 here is CASRQSTGSSYGYTF. Here the CDR3 DNA reads TGTGCCAGCAGACAATCGACGGGTTCCTCCTATGGCTACACCTTC.

The chain employs TRBV7-2 and TRBJ1-2; a possible D gene is TRBD1 (5 bases). Germline V gene sequence: CDR1 SGHTA, CDR2 FQGNSA. The CDR3 length is 14 residues. V gave up 5 bases and J gave up 2 bases, with 12 bases separating them. CDR3 coding DNA: TGTGCCAGCAGCCGGGGCAGCTCCAACTATGGCTACACCTTC. Translating gives CASSRGSSNYGYTF.

This sequence joins TRBV19 and TRBJ1-2; D is undetermined. CDR1 and CDR2 from the germline V gene are LNHDA and SQIVND (reference sequence). This CDR3 spans 14 amino acids. V shed 4 bases and J shed 3 bases, with 12 bases lying between them. Written as DNA, the CDR3 is TGTGCCAGTAGTAGCTATCCTGCCCACTATGGCTACACCTTC. This gives the protein CASSSYPAHYGYTF.

This chain connects TRBV6-5 to TRBJ1-2, with 7 positions matching TRBD1. Unmatched junction bases numbered 4, after V lost 5 bases and J lost 4 bases. This CDR3 has 13 amino acids. Germline V gene sequence: CDR1 MNHEY, CDR2 SVGAGI. The CDR3 spells CASSRGGGYGYTF. In nucleotides, the CDR3 is TGTGCCAGCAGTCGAGGGGGCGGCTATGGCTACACCTTC.

The rearrangement uses TRBV10-1 and TRBJ1-3; 7 bases are shared with TRBD1. After removal of 6 bases from V and 0 bases from J, the junction contained 5 bases not matched to a gene. Per germline, CDR1 WNHNN and CDR2 SYGVQD (reference sequence). This CDR3 region has 15 residues. CDR3 residues: CASRTGDSSGNTIYF. For the CDR3, the DNA is TGCGCCAGCAGGACGGGGGACAGCTCTGGAAACACCATATATTTT.

The V call is TRBV7-9, the J call TRBJ1-1; D uncertain. The CDR3 totals 10 residues. The germline V and J ends were trimmed by 5 bases and 8 bases, with 6 bases remaining between them. Germline CDR1 SEHNR, CDR2 FQNEAQ (reference sequence). The CDR3 protein is CASSRGEAFF. The DNA of the CDR3 is TGTGCCAGCAGCCGAGGGGAAGCTTTCTTT.

The rearrangement links TRBV5-1 to TRBJ2-7; 8 bases agree with TRBD2. Looked up from germline, CDR1 is SGHRS and CDR2 is YFSETQ. The CDR3 covers 15 residues. V was clipped by 0 bases and J by 3 bases; unmatched bases: 5. CDR3 bases: TGCGCCAGCAGCTTGGAAACTAGCGGTAACTACGAGCAGTACTTC. Its translation is CASSLETSGNYEQYF.